The TCR beta chain under discussion was sequenced for a study of blood T cell repertoires in COVID-19. Overall study: Whether acute or convalescent, the COVID-19 samples came from the United States, Italy and Spain. PBMCs, B-cell-depleted T cells, or T cells were the source of the cDNA or gDNA that made up the material.

How the authors handled the data: Amplification of reference gene primers provided the estimated nucleated cell counts. Repertoires were generated with immunoSEQ multiplex PCR, while TCRdb's copy carries only in-frame clones and drops some. V and J calls plus clone size are reproduced from that table; the DNA served to infer D and trimming. The sample includes more than 95,000 clones, 85% to 90% seen only once; the top ten take about 3.8%. This clone occurred a few times. In germline, CDR1 is SGHNT, CDR2 YENEEA. V lost 5 bases to trimming and J lost 1 base; unmatched junction nucleotides: 8. The CDR3 length is 16 residues.

The receptor comes from a man aged 50 or older with acute or convalescent COVID-19. Material for sequencing was peripheral blood. The chain links TRBV11-3 to TRBJ2-1; TRBD2 matches at 7 bases. Written as DNA, the CDR3 is TGTGCCAGCAGCCCGTCAGCGGGAATGTCCTACAATGAGCAGTTCTTC. This codes for CASSPSAGMSYNEQFF.